This T cell receptor (beta chain) emerged from a study of blood T cell repertoires in COVID-19. Only in-frame clones appear in the TCRdb table, and some are missing; sequencing was by immunoSEQ multiplex PCR. The sample includes about 170,000 clones, around nine tenths of them seen just once. The germline gives CDR1 SGHRS, CDR2 YFSETQ. V lost 0 bases, J lost 1 base, and 27 bases lay in between. The CDR3 loop spans 21 amino acids. The chain combines TRBV5-1 with TRBJ2-3; tentative D call: TRBD2 (5 bases). The clonotype comes from a woman between 18 and 29 years old who had recovered from COVID-19. The sequenced material came from PBMCs or T cells enriched from blood (not recorded which). The CDR3 region is CASSLGRTAGSSRYGTDTQYF. CDR3 bases: TGCGCCAGCAGCTTGGGGAGGACTGCCGGTAGCTCTCGATATGGCACAGATACGCAGTATTTT.